The rows below give T cell receptor beta chains drawn from one sample of a study of shared clonotypes between healthy human individuals. TCRdb's table, derived via immunoSEQ multiplex PCR, lists solely in-frame clones and lacks some. The sample holds 2 million to 3 million clones, about 92% seen once. The sequenced sample consisted of naive CD4+ T cells sorted from blood. All receptors derive from a man aged 18 to 30 in good health. The CDR3 runs from the conserved cysteine through the conserved F or W. D genes are given only for firm matches. Size is omitted from some rows. Given values are once, few, many or a class for expanded clones.

D,J,V,size,DNA,CDR3
-,TRBJ2-3,TRBV27,-,TGTGCCAGCAGTTCGCGCAGGGGTTGGGTGTCCACAGATACGCAGTATTTT,CASSSRRGWVSTDTQYF
-,TRBJ1-4,TRBV5-1,-,TGCGCCAGCAGCTTGGGCCCAGGCACTAATGAAAAACTGTTTTTT,CASSLGPGTNEKLFF
-,TRBJ1-1,TRBV9,few,TGTGCCAGCAGCGTAGGTGGAGGAGACACTGAAGCTTTCTTT,CASSVGGGDTEAFF
-,TRBJ2-5,TRBV2,-,TGTGCCAGCAGTGAGACAGCAAAGGGTCAAGAGACCCAGTACTTC,CASSETAKGQETQYF
TRBD1,TRBJ2-3,TRBV7-2,-,TGTGCCAGCAGCTCGTTAGGGGGCGAGGCAGATACGCAGTATTTT,CASSSLGGEADTQYF
TRBD2,TRBJ2-7,TRBV9,-,TGTGCCAGCAGCGCTTCTAGCGGGGGGGCCTACGAGCAGTACTTC,CASSASSGGAYEQYF
-,TRBJ2-7,TRBV21-1,-,TGTGCCAGCAGCACAACCTTTCGAGACTACAAATACTACGAGCAGTACTTC,CASSTTFRDYKYYEQYF
-,TRBJ2-5,TRBV7-8,-,TGTGCCAGCAGCTTAGGAGGGGGGGGGCTCGGAGAGACCCAGTACTTC,CASSLGGGGLGETQYF
TRBD2,TRBJ2-5,TRBV7-2,-,TGTGCCAGCAGTCTTACCCCCCGGGGGCGGGGGGAACAAGAGACCCAGTACTTC,CASSLTPRGRGEQETQYF
-,TRBJ2-6,TRBV6-1,-,TGTGCCAGCAGTTTGCAGGGGGCCAACGTCCTGACTTTC,CASSLQGANVLTF
-,TRBJ2-7,TRBV6-5,-,TGTGCCAGCAGTCGAAGGTCTGGCGAGCAGTACTTC,CASSRRSGEQYF